This T cell receptor (beta chain) was documented in a study of T cell repertoires in cytomegalovirus infection. From the reads, TCRdb called clonotypes with MiXCR, one entry per CDR3 protein. The sample contains approximately 550,000 distinct CDR3 sequences, more than 15% of which appear only once. V gave up 4 bases and J gave up 4 bases, with 14 bases separating them. The length of the CDR3 is 14 residues. Per germline, CDR1 SGDLS and CDR2 YYNGEE. This clonotype turned up a few times. This receptor was taken from a human donor in good health (CMV status not recorded). Some clones in this sample may be carry-over from other donors' samples. Specimen: CD8+ T cells from PBMCs. This chain joins TRBV9 and TRBJ1-1; D gene uncertain. The CDR3 region is CASSPRRGGTEAFF. The CDR3 DNA reads TGTGCCAGCAGCCCTCGACGGGGTGGCACTGAAGCTTTCTTT.